Shown below are 26 T cell receptor beta chains from a single sample sequenced in a study of cytomegalovirus exposure and HLA in healthy donors. Clones were sequenced by immunoSEQ multiplex PCR, and TCRdb holds only the in-frame ones, with some missing. The table records 50,000 or so clones, over 85% of them present only once. Material: PBMCs. These receptors came from a woman in her late teens or twenties in good health and CMV-seropositive.

The CDR3 spells CSVSTGTGGSKYGYTF. For the CDR3, the DNA is TGCAGCGTTTCTACCGGGACAGGGGGCTCAAAGTATGGCTACACCTTC. The rearrangement uses TRBV29-1 and TRBJ1-2, with TRBD1 matching over 12 bases. The junction had 12 bases not matched to a gene; V was cut back by 5 bases and J by 5 bases. The CDR3 loop spans 16 amino acids. Germline V gene data show CDR1 as SQVTM and CDR2 as ANQGSEA.

The chain is built from TRBV28 and TRBJ1-1; D is unclear. The CDR3 runs to 11 residues. Deletions cut 6 bases from V and 3 bases from J, with 5 bases between. The germline V gene encodes CDR1 MDHEN and CDR2 SYDVKM. CDR3 nucleotides: TGTGCCAGCAGAACTTACACTGAAGCTTTCTTT. Translating it yields CASRTYTEAFF. Looking up the rest from reference TRBV28 and TRBJ1-1 gives the full variable domain: DVKVTQSSRYLVKRTGEKVFLECVQDMDHENMFWYRQDPGLGLRLIYFSYDVKMKEKGDIPEGYSVSREKKERFSLILESASTNQTSMYLCASRTYTEAFFGQGTRLTVV.

The chain recombines TRBV27 with TRBJ2-1; possible D gene TRBD2, 6 bases. Germline CDR1 and CDR2: MNHEY and SMNVEV (reference sequence). CDR3 length equals 15 residues. V was trimmed by 3 bases and J by 5 bases, leaving 14 bases between them. The CDR3 reads CASSLEGFPNNEQFF. The CDR3 region has the DNA TGTGCCAGCAGTTTGGAGGGGTTTCCTAACAATGAGCAGTTCTTC.

The chain uses TRBV5-1 and TRBJ2-7; D is perhaps TRBD1 (6 bases). The V end was cut by 4 bases, the J end by 3 bases, with 11 bases between. Germline V gives CDR1 SGHRS, CDR2 YFSETQ. The CDR3 is 13 amino acids. CDR3 coding DNA: TGCGCCAGCAGCACCGGACAGTACTACGAGCAGTACTTC. Translated, it gives CASSTGQYYEQYF.

V gene TRBV28 combines with J gene TRBJ2-3; 9 nucleotides align to TRBD2. The CDR3 is made up of 16 amino acids. Germline V gene sequence: CDR1 MDHEN, CDR2 SYDVKM. The V gene end was trimmed by 6 bases and the J gene end by 6 bases; junction bases not matched to a gene: 13. Here the CDR3 reads CASRVAGAPNGDTQYF. The CDR3 DNA reads as TGTGCCAGCAGAGTAGCGGGAGCTCCGAATGGGGATACGCAGTATTTT.

The CDR3 is CASSKTGTSNQPQHF. In DNA form, the CDR3 reads TGTGCCAGCAGCAAGACAGGGACCAGCAATCAGCCCCAGCATTTT. V and J are TRBV28 and TRBJ1-5, with TRBD1 identical over 7 bases. Trimming took 6 bases from V and 1 from J; bases not matched to a gene: 6. Germline CDR1 and CDR2: MDHEN and SYDVKM. The CDR3 sequence is 15 residues long.

The rearrangement links TRBV14 to TRBJ2-3, with D tentatively TRBD2 (6 bases). Trimming left V 2 bases short and J 6 bases short, with 21 bases between. The CDR3 consists of 17 residues. Per germline, CDR1 SGHDN and CDR2 FVKESK. This CDR3 is CASSQYRGAGITDTQYF. CDR3 coding DNA: TGTGCCAGCAGCCAATACCGTGGGGCGGGAATCACGGATACGCAGTATTTT.

The rearrangement uses TRBV5-6 and TRBJ2-7; 8 nucleotides line up with TRBD1. Germline V lookup: CDR1 SGHDT, CDR2 YYEEEE. V was clipped by 0 bases and J by 4 bases; unmatched bases: 6. The CDR3 is 15 residues long. CDR3 protein: CASSLDGTGTYEQYF. CDR3 nucleotide sequence: TGTGCCAGCAGCTTGGACGGGACAGGTACATACGAGCAGTACTTC.

The gene calls are TRBV28 and TRBJ2-5; 10 bases line up with TRBD2. CDR1 is MDHEN, CDR2 SYDVKM, per germline. J gave up 7 bases and V 9 bases, and 5 bases lay outside the gene matches. The CDR3 contains 12 residues. The CDR3 DNA is TGTGCCAGTAGGACTAGCGGACGGACCCAGTACTTC. It specifies CASRTSGRTQYF.

J is TRBJ2-7 and V is TRBV7-9; 16 nucleotides line up with TRBD2. The CDR3 sequence is 17 residues long. V shed 1 base, J shed 4 bases, and the junction held 4 bases outside the gene matches. Per the germline V gene, CDR1 is SEHNR and CDR2 is FQNEAQ (reference sequence). The CDR3 nucleotides are TGTGCCAGCAGCTTAGGCGGGACTAGCGGGAGGGATTACGAGCAGTACTTC. This sequence encodes CASSLGGTSGRDYEQYF.

The chain is built from TRBV13 and TRBJ2-3; TRBD2 aligns across 14 bases. This CDR3 has 22 amino acids. Germline CDR1 PRHDT, CDR2 FYEKMQ (reference sequence). V dropped 4 bases and J dropped 4; count of bases not matched to a gene: 22. The CDR3 nucleotides read TGTGCCAGCAGCTCGTTCGGACAGGGGACTAGCGGGAGTCTCAACGCCCCAGATACGCAGTATTTT. This sequence encodes CASSSFGQGTSGSLNAPDTQYF. The complete variable domain, with remaining parts taken from reference TRBV13 and TRBJ2-3, reads AAGVIQSPRHLIKEKRETATLKCYPIPRHDTVYWYQQGPGQDPQFLISFYEKMQSDKGSIPDRFSAQQFSDYHSELNMSSLELGDSALYFCASSSFGQGTSGSLNAPDTQYFGPGTRLTVL.

The CDR3 region has the DNA TGCGCCAGCAGCTTAGGGGAAGTGATGGCCGGGGAGCTGTTTTTT. This gives the protein CASSLGEVMAGELFF. The V gene is TRBV5-1, the J gene TRBJ2-2; perhaps TRBD1 as D (5 bases). The V gene lost 2 bases and the J gene lost 6 bases, with 14 bases spanning the gap. CDR3 length: 15 residues. Germline V CDR1 and CDR2: SGHRS, YFSETQ.

Comments on this clone: Compared with germline, one end of the junction differs, possibly owing to a read error. The chain joins TRBV4-1 to TRBJ1-2, with TRBD1 identical over 7 bases. The germline CDR1 and CDR2 sequences are MGHRA and YSYEKL. The CDR3 spans 13 residues. CDR3 sequence: CASSQANTGVLSF. The CDR3 DNA reads as TGCGCCAGCAGCCAAGCCAATACAGGGGTACTTTCCTTC.

The V gene is TRBV20-1, the J gene TRBJ1-2, with unresolved D. This CDR3 spans 8 amino acids. The germline V gene has CDR1 DFQATT and CDR2 SNEGSKA (reference sequence). Trimming cost V 7 bases and J 6 bases, with 3 bases left between them. The DNA of the CDR3 is TGCAGTGTCGATGGCTACACCTTC. Residues: CSVDGYTF.

The CDR3 loop is CASSSGWEGRSGANVLTF. CDR3 in DNA: TGTGCCAGCAGTTCCGGGTGGGAGGGGCGCTCTGGGGCCAACGTCCTGACTTTC. The rearrangement uses TRBV28 and TRBJ2-6; 7 positions match TRBD2. The CDR3 covers 18 residues. The V and J ends lost 4 bases and 0 bases, in that order; junction bases with no gene match: 9. Germline lookup yields CDR1 MDHEN and CDR2 SYDVKM. The full variable domain, its missing parts supplied by reference TRBV28 and TRBJ2-6, is DVKVTQSSRYLVKRTGEKVFLECVQDMDHENMFWYRQDPGLGLRLIYFSYDVKMKEKGDIPEGYSVSREKKERFSLILESASTNQTSMYLCASSSGWEGRSGANVLTFGAGSRLTVL.

The chain employs TRBV18 and TRBJ2-6; a weak D match, TRBD2 (5 bases). The CDR3 is made up of 19 amino acids. CDR1 and CDR2 from the germline V gene are KGHSH and LQKENI. V lost 4 bases to trimming and J lost 6 bases, with 25 bases between them. CDR3 nucleotides: TGTGCCAGCTCACTCTACTCGGTGGGAGCTATTTCGCCGGCCAACGTCCTGACTTTC. Protein: CASSLYSVGAISPANVLTF.

V gene TRBV4-1 combines with J gene TRBJ1-1; 7 positions match TRBD1. The CDR3 spans 15 residues. The trim removed 2 bases at V and 4 bases at J, leaving 7 bases unmatched. Germline V gene sequence: CDR1 MGHRA, CDR2 YSYEKL. CDR3 residues: CASSQLRQGPTEAFF. CDR3 nucleotide sequence: TGCGCCAGCAGCCAACTTCGACAGGGCCCCACTGAAGCTTTCTTT.

The chain recombines TRBV5-1 with TRBJ2-2; 7 bases map to TRBD2. Germline V gene lookup returns CDR1 SGHRS and CDR2 YFSETQ. This CDR3 has 17 residues. V was pared by 0 bases and J by 2 bases, with 7 bases of the junction left unmatched. The CDR3 DNA reads as TGCGCCAGCAGCTTGGAACGTCTAGCGGCCAACACCGGGGAGCTGTTTTTT. Translation: CASSLERLAANTGELFF.

As concerns this clone: This sample also contains other DNA sequences that code for the same CDR3. The genes are TRBV27 and TRBJ2-1; 11 positions agree with TRBD2. The CDR3 consists of 15 residues. The trim removed 8 bases at V and 4 bases at J, leaving 7 bases unmatched. Germline V lookup: CDR1 MNHEY, CDR2 SMNVEV (reference sequence). The CDR3 loop reads CASSSGTSGYNEQFF. The DNA of the CDR3 is TGTGCCAGCTCCTCCGGGACTAGCGGATACAATGAGCAGTTCTTC.

The chain joins TRBV21-1 to TRBJ1-1; the D call of TRBD1 is as the table states it, not checked on the DNA. TRBV21-1 is described as a pseudogene. The CDR3 extends over 18 amino acids. CDR3 loop: CASSNPGGAALMNTEAFF. The CDR3 nucleotides read TGTGCCAGCAGCAACCCAGGGGGCGCAGCGCTCATGAACACTGAAGCTTTCTTT.

The V call is TRBV6-1, the J call TRBJ1-1; D is possibly TRBD1 (5 bases). The CDR3 is made up of 14 amino acids. Germline CDR1 reads MNHNS; CDR2 reads SASEGT. V was cut by 2 bases and J by 5 bases, with 12 bases left in between. This chain's CDR3 is CASSEREGWTEAFF. CDR3 bases: TGTGCCAGCAGTGAACGGGAGGGGTGGACTGAAGCTTTCTTT.

The rearrangement uses TRBV9 and TRBJ2-1; 8 nucleotides line up with TRBD2. The CDR3 totals 16 residues. With V trimmed by 4 bases and J by 3 bases, 9 bases remained unmatched. Per germline, CDR1 SGDLS and CDR2 YYNGEE. CDR3 region: CASSPPSGSHYNEQFF. CDR3 bases: TGTGCCAGCAGCCCCCCGAGCGGGAGCCACTACAATGAGCAGTTCTTC.

V and J are TRBV30 and TRBJ1-1, with D possibly matching TRBD1 (5 bases). The CDR3 has 16 amino acids. The V gene lost 1 base and the J gene lost 5 bases, with 20 bases spanning the gap. The germline gives CDR1 GTSNPN, CDR2 SVGIG (reference sequence). CDR3 sequence (DNA): TGTGCCTGGAGTGATCCACCAGGGATGAGGAGAACTGAAGCTTTCTTT. Encoded protein: CAWSDPPGMRRTEAFF.

V usage is TRBV9 and J usage is TRBJ1-1; TRBD1 is a possible D gene (5 bases). CDR3 length equals 16 residues. Germline CDR1 SGDLS, CDR2 YYNGEE. With 0 bases removed from V and 5 bases from J, the gap between germline ends came to 17 bases. CDR3 amino acids: CASSVDQGGGGTEAFF. CDR3 DNA: TGTGCCAGCAGCGTAGATCAGGGCGGGGGGGGTACTGAAGCTTTCTTT.

In this sample, this clone turned up once. The gene calls are TRBV6-5 and TRBJ2-4; D is uncertain. The length of the CDR3 is 12 residues. Trimming took 0 bases from V and 7 from J, leaving 4 bases between them. CDR1 and CDR2 from the germline V gene are MNHEY and SVGAGI. The chain's CDR3 is CASSYSENIQYF. Written as DNA, the CDR3 is TGTGCCAGCAGTTACTCGGAGAACATTCAGTACTTC.

V is TRBV11-2 and J is TRBJ2-1; a possible D gene is TRBD1 (5 bases). CDR1 SGHAT and CDR2 FQNNGV come from the germline V gene. CDR3 length equals 13 residues. The germline V and J ends were trimmed by 3 bases and 8 bases, with 11 bases remaining between them. CDR3 residues: CASSFQGLDEQFF. The CDR3 bases are TGTGCCAGCAGCTTTCAGGGTCTCGATGAGCAGTTCTTC.